Below, one TCR beta chain is given with its context. The data originate from a study of blood T cell repertoires in COVID-19. Study context: Sites in the United States, Italy and Spain provided acute and convalescent COVID-19 samples.

As handled by the study authors: The assay estimated nucleated cells by amplifying reference gene primers. Clones were read by immunoSEQ multiplex PCR, and TCRdb kept only the in-frame ones, dropping some. V, J and clone size were drawn from that table, and D and trimming were deduced from the DNA. The repertoire includes 240,000 or so clones, more than 80% of them detected once, and 0.87% sits in the top ten. There are 13 residues in the CDR3. Germline CDR1 SGHTA, CDR2 FQGNSA. The J segment lost 5 bases and the V segment lost 6 bases, leaving 3 bases of the junction unmatched. Participants, 18 to 89 years old, spanned under 25 US areas. Participants' own reports of clinical history determined their cohort assignment.

The rearrangement links TRBV7-2 to TRBJ1-2; 10 bases map to TRBD1. Source material: PBMCs or T cells enriched from blood (not recorded which). This sequence originates from a man aged 45 to 65 who had been exposed to COVID-19. The CDR3 reads CASSLGQGYGYTF. CDR3 in DNA: TGTGCCAGCAGTTTGGGACAGGGGTATGGCTACACCTTC.